The 25 T cell receptor beta chains presented below share a single source sample, sequenced in a study of blood T cell repertoires in COVID-19. Libraries were prepared by immunoSEQ multiplex PCR; TCRdb keeps only in-frame clonotypes and omits some of them. The sample lists approximately 250,000 clones, approximately 85% occurring once. The sequenced sample was peripheral blood. These receptors all stem from a man aged 45-60 years with COVID-19, enrolled during active disease.

The V and J genes are TRBV21-1 and TRBJ1-1; TRBD1 is the table's D call, not checked against the DNA. TRBV21-1 is reported as a pseudogene. CDR3 length equals 16 residues. The CDR3 protein is CASSKPRQAPHPEAFF. DNA for the CDR3: TGTGCCAGCAGCAAACCCCGACAGGCGCCGCACCCTGAAGCTTTCTTT.

The rearrangement links TRBV5-1 to TRBJ2-7; no reliable D call. Between the trimmed V and J ends, which lost 0 bases and 2 bases, there was a span of 12 bases. The germline V gene encodes CDR1 SGHRS and CDR2 YFSETQ. The CDR3 has 15 residues. DNA of the CDR3: TGCGCCAGCAGCTTGGAGGCAGCTAGTGCCTACGAGCAGTACTTC. It encodes CASSLEAASAYEQYF.

The chain employs TRBV9 and TRBJ1-3; D is undetermined. The CDR3 length is 15 residues. Germline V gene data show CDR1 as SGDLS and CDR2 as YYNGEE. V shed 0 bases and J shed 4 bases, with 11 bases lying between them. CDR3 region: CASSVGGAEGNTIYF. The CDR3 coding sequence is TGTGCCAGCAGCGTAGGAGGCGCGGAGGGAAACACCATATATTTT.

V usage is TRBV6-6 and J usage is TRBJ2-3; possible D gene TRBD2, 5 bases. This CDR3 is 16 amino acids long. Germline V CDR1 and CDR2: MNHNY, SVGAGI (reference sequence). V lost 2 bases and J lost 0, with 12 bases in between. The chain's CDR3 is CASSYQTRASTDTQYF. DNA of the CDR3: TGTGCCAGCAGTTACCAAACTAGAGCCAGCACAGATACGCAGTATTTT.

V and J are TRBV5-6 and TRBJ2-1, with D perhaps matching TRBD1 (6 bases). V lost 4 bases and J lost 9, with 17 bases in between. This CDR3 has 14 amino acids. Looked up from germline, CDR1 is SGHDT and CDR2 is YYEEEE. CDR3 in amino acids: CASSKNNQGTEQFF. The CDR3 nucleotides read TGTGCCAGCAGCAAGAACAATCAGGGGACTGAGCAGTTCTTC. Combining the CDR3 with reference TRBV5-6 and TRBJ2-1 gives the whole variable domain DAGVTQSPTHLIKTRGQQVTLRCSPKSGHDTVSWYQQALGQGPQFIFQYYEEEERQRGNFPDRFSGHQFPNYSSELNVNALLLGDSALYLCASSKNNQGTEQFFGPGTRLTVL.

The chain carries TRBV19 and TRBJ2-1; TRBD1 aligns across 8 bases. CDR3 size: 15 residues. Losses at the gene ends were 4 bases for V and 2 bases for J; bases not matched to a gene: 4. Germline values: CDR1 LNHDA, CDR2 SQIVND (reference sequence). The CDR3 spells CASSSRTGTYNEQFF. The CDR3 DNA follows: TGTGCCAGTAGTAGCAGGACAGGGACCTACAATGAGCAGTTCTTC. Combining the CDR3 with reference TRBV19 and TRBJ2-1 gives the whole variable domain DGGITQSPKYLFRKEGQNVTLSCEQNLNHDAMYWYRQDPGQGLRLIYYSQIVNDFQKGDIAEGYSVSREKKESFPLTVTSAQKNPTAFYLCASSSRTGTYNEQFFGPGTRLTVL.

The count of this clone is one. The V and J genes are TRBV15 and TRBJ1-4; the D gene is possibly TRBD1 (6 bases). The CDR3 is 15 amino acids. Germline-derived CDR1 and CDR2 are LNHNV and YYDKDF (reference sequence). V was clipped by 0 bases and J by 7 bases, with 12 bases between them. In DNA form, the CDR3 reads TGTGCCACCAGCAGAGATCGGGGGGGGGCTGAAAAACTGTTTTTT. This sequence encodes CATSRDRGGAEKLFF.

In this sample, this clone turned up a few times. The CDR3 region is CASSVTTGGNEKLFF. The CDR3 bases are TGTGCCAGCAGTGTTACGACAGGAGGAAATGAAAAACTGTTTTTT. The V call is TRBV2, the J call TRBJ1-4; tentative D call: TRBD1 (6 bases). Trimming removed 4 bases from V and 5 bases from J, with 14 bases in between. Germline V CDR1 and CDR2: SNHLY, FYNNEI. The CDR3 runs to 15 residues.

This chain joins TRBV10-2 and TRBJ1-1, with D hard to call. The CDR3 is 11 amino acids. The ends were cut back, 7 bases at V and 3 bases at J, with 6 bases in the middle. Germline values: CDR1 WSHSY, CDR2 SAAADI. CDR3 nucleotide sequence: TGCGCCAGCACCGGTTACACTGAAGCTTTCTTT. As protein: CASTGYTEAFF.

V and J are TRBV18 and TRBJ2-4; a possible D gene is TRBD1 (5 bases). Germline V gene data show CDR1 as KGHSH and CDR2 as LQKENI. Trimming pared 1 base from V and 3 bases from J, leaving 16 bases between. This CDR3 region has 17 residues. The CDR3 sequence: CASSPLTQGSNKNIQYF. The CDR3 DNA follows: TGTGCCAGCTCACCACTTACCCAGGGTAGTAACAAAAACATTCAGTACTTC. Based on the CDR3 plus reference TRBV18 and TRBJ2-4, the full variable domain is NAGVMQNPRHLVRRRGQEARLRCSPMKGHSHVYWYRQLPEEGLKFMVYLQKENIIDESGMPKERFSAEFPKEGPSILRIQQVVRGDSAAYFCASSPLTQGSNKNIQYFGAGTRLSVL.

About this clone itself: Additional DNA sequences in this sample encode the identical CDR3. The genes are TRBV30 and TRBJ2-3; TRBD2 is a possible D gene (6 bases). This CDR3 comprises 13 residues. Trimming stripped 3 bases from V and 0 bases from J, with 7 bases between. Germline CDR1 is GTSNPN and CDR2 is SVGIG (reference sequence). CDR3 sequence: CAWSSGSTDTQYF. CDR3 DNA sequence: TGTGCCTGGAGCAGCGGGAGCACAGATACGCAGTATTTT.

CDR3 in amino acids: CASSLGDMAKNIQYF. The DNA of the CDR3 is TGTGCCAGCAGCTTAGGGGACATGGCCAAAAACATTCAGTACTTC. V usage is TRBV7-9 and J usage is TRBJ2-4, with TRBD1 as a possible D gene (6 bases). In germline, CDR1 is SEHNR, CDR2 FQNEAQ (reference sequence). V dropped 1 base and J dropped 1 base, with 8 bases sitting between them. The CDR3 has 15 residues. Filled out from reference TRBV7-9 and TRBJ2-4, the complete variable domain reads DTGVSQNPRHKITKRGQNVTFRCDPISEHNRLYWYRQTLGQGPEFLTYFQNEAQLEKSRLLSDRFSAERPKGSFSTLEIQRTEQGDSAMYLCASSLGDMAKNIQYFGAGTRLSVL.

The chain uses TRBV2 and TRBJ2-3; TRBD2 matches 10 bases. Trimming at V came to 2 bases and at J to 0 bases, leaving 5 bases not matched to a gene. Per the germline V gene, CDR1 is SNHLY and CDR2 is FYNNEI. The CDR3 spans 17 residues. CDR3 DNA: TGTGCCAGCAGTGAAAGGAGCGGGGGGGTAAGCACAGATACGCAGTATTTT. Translation: CASSERSGGVSTDTQYF.

The chain recombines TRBV9 with TRBJ1-1, with D hard to call. Trimming shortened V by 4 bases and J by 1 base, and 14 bases separated the two germline ends. The CDR3 consists of 15 residues. Germline loops: CDR1 SGDLS, CDR2 YYNGEE. CDR3 sequence: CASSPPSLANTEAFF. The CDR3 nucleotides are TGTGCCAGCAGCCCTCCATCGCTGGCGAACACTGAAGCTTTCTTT.

This sequence joins TRBV28 and TRBJ2-1; D is uncertain. The germline V gene has CDR1 MDHEN and CDR2 SYDVKM. V lost 3 bases, J lost 7 bases, and 7 bases lay in between. This CDR3 is built from 12 residues. CDR3 residues: CASSFSRNEQFF. DNA of the CDR3: TGTGCCAGCAGTTTTTCGAGGAATGAGCAGTTCTTC.

CDR3 sequence reads: CASREVGGGELFF. The CDR3 region has the DNA TGCGCCAGCAGGGAAGTGGGGGGAGGGGAGCTGTTTTTT. The gene calls are TRBV4-1 and TRBJ2-2; perhaps TRBD2 as D (6 bases). CDR3 length: 13 residues. Per germline, CDR1 MGHRA and CDR2 YSYEKL. V dropped 6 bases and J dropped 8 bases, with 13 bases sitting between them.

This chain links TRBV5-4 with TRBJ2-1, with TRBD2 matching over 10 bases. Germline V gene lookup returns CDR1 SGHNT and CDR2 YYREEE (reference sequence). The trim removed 2 bases at V and 2 bases at J, leaving 4 bases unmatched. CDR3 length: 16 residues. The CDR3 sequence: CASSFFSGGPYNEQFF. In nucleotides, the CDR3 is TGTGCCAGCAGCTTTTTTAGCGGGGGGCCCTACAATGAGCAGTTCTTC. Variable domain in full (rest from reference TRBV5-4 and TRBJ2-1): ETGVTQSPTHLIKTRGQQVTLRCSSQSGHNTVSWYQQALGQGPQFIFQYYREEENGRGNFPPRFSGLQFPNYSSELNVNALELDDSALYLCASSFFSGGPYNEQFFGPGTRLTVL.

The V and J genes are TRBV9 and TRBJ2-1; perhaps TRBD1 as D (6 bases). CDR1 and CDR2 (germline): SGDLS, YYNGEE. V lost 2 bases, J lost 8 bases, and 11 bases lay in between. The CDR3 length is 13 residues. For the CDR3, the DNA is TGTGCCAGCAGCGTCGACAGGCGGCATGAGCAGTTCTTC. The encoded protein is CASSVDRRHEQFF.

The genes are TRBV24-1 and TRBJ2-5; a weak D match, TRBD2 (5 bases). The length of the CDR3 is 17 residues. Trimming pared 4 bases from V and 4 bases from J, leaving 21 bases between. Germline V gene lookup returns CDR1 KGHDR and CDR2 SFDVKD. CDR3: CATSDRGPGEKGETQYF. The CDR3 bases are TGTGCCACCAGTGACCGCGGCCCCGGGGAAAAGGGAGAGACCCAGTACTTC.

The chain joins TRBV5-1 to TRBJ2-2, with a possible D match to TRBD1 (6 bases). Per germline, CDR1 SGHRS and CDR2 YFSETQ. The V end was cut by 4 bases, the J end by 0 bases, with 13 bases between. The CDR3 is 16 residues long. DNA for the CDR3: TGCGCCAGCAGCGGACAGTCTAAGGCGAACACCGGGGAGCTGTTTTTT. Encoded protein: CASSGQSKANTGELFF.

The gene calls are TRBV10-3 and TRBJ2-1; 10 bases are shared with TRBD1. Per the germline V gene, CDR1 is ENHRY and CDR2 is SYGVKD. This CDR3 region has 14 residues. The V segment lost 6 bases and the J segment 2 bases; nucleotides outside the gene matches: 1. DNA for the CDR3: TGTGCCATCAGGGGACAGGGGACCTACAATGAGCAGTTCTTC. This codes for CAIRGQGTYNEQFF.

The V gene is TRBV5-1, the J gene TRBJ2-7; TRBD1 matches at 7 bases. The CDR3 has 16 amino acids. The V and J ends lost 5 bases and 0 bases, in that order; junction bases with no gene match: 11. Germline CDR1 is SGHRS and CDR2 is YFSETQ. CDR3 DNA: TGCGCCAGCAGATTGCTCCCGGGACAGAGCTCCTACGAGCAGTACTTC. Residues: CASRLLPGQSSYEQYF.

The gene calls are TRBV5-1 and TRBJ2-1, with 7 bases aligning to TRBD2. Trimming removed 0 bases from V and 12 bases from J; junction bases left unmatched: 6. Germline assignment: CDR1 SGHRS and CDR2 YFSETQ. The CDR3 totals 13 residues. The chain's CDR3 is CASSLGSGVGQFF. The CDR3 coding sequence is TGCGCCAGCAGCTTGGGCAGCGGGGTTGGGCAGTTCTTC.

The CDR3 sequence is CASNLEGQGAQPQHF. In DNA form, the CDR3 reads TGTGCCAGCAACCTAGAAGGACAGGGGGCTCAGCCCCAGCATTTT. This sequence joins TRBV2 and TRBJ1-5, with 11 nucleotides matching TRBD1. Germline V gene lookup returns CDR1 SNHLY and CDR2 FYNNEI. The junction had 8 bases not matched to a gene; V was cut back by 7 bases and J by 6 bases. This CDR3 is 15 amino acids long.

This chain links TRBV19 with TRBJ1-1, with a weak D call TRBD1 (5 bases). The CDR3 contains 18 residues. V gave up 7 bases and J gave up 0 bases, with 24 bases separating them. Germline values: CDR1 LNHDA, CDR2 SQIVND (reference sequence). CDR3 in amino acids: CASTKETGLAGMNTEAFF. CDR3 DNA: TGTGCCAGTACTAAAGAAACAGGCTTGGCCGGTATGAACACTGAAGCTTTCTTT. The variable domain in full, with the rest retrieved from reference TRBV19 and TRBJ1-1, is DGGITQSPKYLFRKEGQNVTLSCEQNLNHDAMYWYRQDPGQGLRLIYYSQIVNDFQKGDIAEGYSVSREKKESFPLTVTSAQKNPTAFYLCASTKETGLAGMNTEAFFGQGTRLTVV.